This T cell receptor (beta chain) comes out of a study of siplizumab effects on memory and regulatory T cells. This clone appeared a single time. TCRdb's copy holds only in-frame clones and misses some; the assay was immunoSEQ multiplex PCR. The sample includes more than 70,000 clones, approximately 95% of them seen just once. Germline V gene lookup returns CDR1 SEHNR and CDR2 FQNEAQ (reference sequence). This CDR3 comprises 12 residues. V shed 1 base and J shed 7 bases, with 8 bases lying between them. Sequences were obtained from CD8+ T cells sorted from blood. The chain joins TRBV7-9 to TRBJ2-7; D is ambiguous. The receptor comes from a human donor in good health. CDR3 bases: TGTGCCAGCAGCTTAGGCACATGGGAGCAGTACTTC. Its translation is CASSLGTWEQYF. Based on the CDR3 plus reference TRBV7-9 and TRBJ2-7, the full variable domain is DTGVSQNPRHKITKRGQNVTFRCDPISEHNRLYWYRQTLGQGPEFLTYFQNEAQLEKSRLLSDRFSAERPKGSFSTLEIQRTEQGDSAMYLCASSLGTWEQYFGPGTRLTVT.